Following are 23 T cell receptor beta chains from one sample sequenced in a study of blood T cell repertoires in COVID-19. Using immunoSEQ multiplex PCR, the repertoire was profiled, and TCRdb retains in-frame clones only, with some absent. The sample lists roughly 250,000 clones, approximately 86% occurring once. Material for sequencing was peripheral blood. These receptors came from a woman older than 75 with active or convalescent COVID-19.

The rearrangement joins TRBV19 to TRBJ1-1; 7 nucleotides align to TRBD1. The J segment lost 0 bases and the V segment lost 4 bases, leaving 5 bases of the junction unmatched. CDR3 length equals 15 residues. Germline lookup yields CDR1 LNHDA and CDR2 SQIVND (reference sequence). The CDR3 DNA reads TGTGCCAGTAGTAGACAGGGATCTATGAACACTGAAGCTTTCTTT. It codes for CASSRQGSMNTEAFF.

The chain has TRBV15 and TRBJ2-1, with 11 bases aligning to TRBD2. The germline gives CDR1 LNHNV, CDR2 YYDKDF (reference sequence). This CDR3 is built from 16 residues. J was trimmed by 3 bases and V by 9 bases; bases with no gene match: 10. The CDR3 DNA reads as TGTGCCACGATGAATTTGCTAGCGGGAGGCTACAATGAGCAGTTCTTC. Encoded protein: CATMNLLAGGYNEQFF.

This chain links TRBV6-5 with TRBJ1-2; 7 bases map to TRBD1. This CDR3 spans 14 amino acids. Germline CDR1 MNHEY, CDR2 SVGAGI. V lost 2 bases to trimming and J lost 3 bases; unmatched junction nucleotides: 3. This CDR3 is CASSYGTDYYGYTF. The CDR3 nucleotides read TGTGCCAGCAGTTACGGGACAGATTACTATGGCTACACCTTC.

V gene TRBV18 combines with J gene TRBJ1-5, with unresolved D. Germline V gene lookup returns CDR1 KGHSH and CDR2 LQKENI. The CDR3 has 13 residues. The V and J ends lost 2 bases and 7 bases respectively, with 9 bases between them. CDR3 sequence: CASSPSAEQPQHF. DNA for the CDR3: TGTGCCAGCTCACCATCAGCGGAACAGCCCCAGCATTTT.

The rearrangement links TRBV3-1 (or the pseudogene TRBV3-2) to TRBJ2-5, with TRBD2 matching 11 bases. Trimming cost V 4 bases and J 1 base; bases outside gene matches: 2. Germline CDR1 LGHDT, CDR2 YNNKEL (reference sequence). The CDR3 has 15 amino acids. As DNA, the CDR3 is TGTGCCAGCAGCCCGGGGACTAGCGGCCAAGAGACCCAGTACTTC. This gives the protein CASSPGTSGQETQYF.

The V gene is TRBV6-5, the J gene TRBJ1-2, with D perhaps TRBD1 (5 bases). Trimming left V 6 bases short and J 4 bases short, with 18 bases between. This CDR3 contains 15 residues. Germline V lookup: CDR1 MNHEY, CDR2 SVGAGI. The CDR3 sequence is CASRVRAQTAYGYTF. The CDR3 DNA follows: TGTGCCAGCAGGGTTAGGGCTCAGACAGCCTATGGCTACACCTTC.

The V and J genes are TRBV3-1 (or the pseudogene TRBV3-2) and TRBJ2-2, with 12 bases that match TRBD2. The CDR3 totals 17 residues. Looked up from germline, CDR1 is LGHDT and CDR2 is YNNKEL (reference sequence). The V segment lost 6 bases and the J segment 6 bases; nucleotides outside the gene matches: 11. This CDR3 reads CASSRARLAGVAGELFF. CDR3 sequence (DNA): TGTGCCAGCAGTCGGGCCAGACTAGCGGGAGTCGCCGGGGAGCTGTTTTTT.

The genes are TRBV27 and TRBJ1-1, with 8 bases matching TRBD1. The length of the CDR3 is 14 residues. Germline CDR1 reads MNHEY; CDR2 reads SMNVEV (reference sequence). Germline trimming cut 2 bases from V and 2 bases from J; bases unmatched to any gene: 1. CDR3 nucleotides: TGTGCCAGCAGTTTAGGGACAGGAAACACTGAAGCTTTCTTT. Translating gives CASSLGTGNTEAFF.

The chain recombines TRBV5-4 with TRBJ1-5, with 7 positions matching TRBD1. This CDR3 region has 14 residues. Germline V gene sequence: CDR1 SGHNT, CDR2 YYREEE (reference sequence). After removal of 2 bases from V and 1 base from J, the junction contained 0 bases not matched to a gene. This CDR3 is CASSLQGSNQPQHF. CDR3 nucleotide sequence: TGTGCCAGCAGCTTACAGGGGAGCAATCAGCCCCAGCATTTT.

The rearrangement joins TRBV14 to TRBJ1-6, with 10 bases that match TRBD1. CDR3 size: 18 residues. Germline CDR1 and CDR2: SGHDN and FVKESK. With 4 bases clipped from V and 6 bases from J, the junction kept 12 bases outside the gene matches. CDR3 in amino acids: CASSPRDRGSVGNSPLHF. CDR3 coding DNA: TGTGCCAGCAGCCCCCGGGACAGGGGATCGGTTGGTAATTCACCCCTCCACTTT.

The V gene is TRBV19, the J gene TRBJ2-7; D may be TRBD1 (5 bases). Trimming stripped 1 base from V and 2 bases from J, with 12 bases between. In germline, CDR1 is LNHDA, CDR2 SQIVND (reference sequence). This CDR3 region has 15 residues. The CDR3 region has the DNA TGTGCCAGTAGTATAGGTGGGGCAGACCCCTACGAGCAGTACTTC. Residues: CASSIGGADPYEQYF.

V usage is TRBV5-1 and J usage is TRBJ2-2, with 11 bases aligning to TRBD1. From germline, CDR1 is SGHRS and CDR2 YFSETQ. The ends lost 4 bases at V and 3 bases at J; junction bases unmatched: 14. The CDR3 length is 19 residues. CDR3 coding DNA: TGCGCCAGCAGCCGAGGATCGGTAGGGACAGGGGGTTACACCGGGGAGCTGTTTTTT. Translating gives CASSRGSVGTGGYTGELFF.

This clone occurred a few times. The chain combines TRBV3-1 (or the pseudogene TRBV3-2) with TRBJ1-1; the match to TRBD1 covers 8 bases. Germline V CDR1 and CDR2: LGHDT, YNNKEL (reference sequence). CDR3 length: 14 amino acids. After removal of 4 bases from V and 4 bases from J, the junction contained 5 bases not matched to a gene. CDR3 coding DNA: TGTGCCAGCAGCCCCCAGGGGGCGCGCACTGAAGCTTTCTTT. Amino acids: CASSPQGARTEAFF.

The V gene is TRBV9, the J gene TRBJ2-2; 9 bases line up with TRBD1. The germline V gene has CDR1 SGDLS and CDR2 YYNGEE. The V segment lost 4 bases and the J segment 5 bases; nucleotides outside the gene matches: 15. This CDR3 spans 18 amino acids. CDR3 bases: TGTGCCAGCAGCCTTAAACCCCTGGGACAGGGTGGAACCGGGGAGCTGTTTTTT. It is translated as CASSLKPLGQGGTGELFF.

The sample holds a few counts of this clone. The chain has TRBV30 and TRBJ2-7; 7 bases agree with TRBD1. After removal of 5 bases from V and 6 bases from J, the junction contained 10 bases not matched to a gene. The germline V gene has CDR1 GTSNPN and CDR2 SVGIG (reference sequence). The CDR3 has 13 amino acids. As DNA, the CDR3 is TGTGCCTGGGAGAATAACAGGGGTTCCGAGCAGTACTTC. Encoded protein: CAWENNRGSEQYF.

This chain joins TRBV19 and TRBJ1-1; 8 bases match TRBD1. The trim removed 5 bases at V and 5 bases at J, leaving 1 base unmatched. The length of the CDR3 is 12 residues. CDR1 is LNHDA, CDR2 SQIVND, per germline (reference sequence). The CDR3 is CASSGQGTEAFF. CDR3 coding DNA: TGTGCCAGTAGTGGACAGGGAACTGAAGCTTTCTTT.

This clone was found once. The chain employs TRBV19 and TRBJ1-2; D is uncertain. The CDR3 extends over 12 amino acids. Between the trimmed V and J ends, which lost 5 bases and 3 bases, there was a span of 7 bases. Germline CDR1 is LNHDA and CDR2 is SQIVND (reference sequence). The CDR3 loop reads CASSQADYGYTF. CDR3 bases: TGTGCCAGTAGTCAGGCAGACTATGGCTACACCTTC.

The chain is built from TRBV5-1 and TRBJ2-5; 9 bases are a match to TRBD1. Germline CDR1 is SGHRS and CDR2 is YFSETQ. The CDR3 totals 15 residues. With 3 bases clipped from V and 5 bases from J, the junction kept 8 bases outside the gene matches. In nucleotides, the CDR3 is TGCGCCAGCAGCTCCAATACAGGGGGCATGGAGACCCAGTACTTC. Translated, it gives CASSSNTGGMETQYF. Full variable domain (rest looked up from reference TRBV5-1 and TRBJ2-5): KAGVTQTPRYLIKTRGQQVTLSCSPISGHRSVSWYQQTPGQGLQFLFEYFSETQRNKGNFPGRFSGRQFSNSRSEMNVSTLELGDSALYLCASSSNTGGMETQYFGPGTRLLVL.

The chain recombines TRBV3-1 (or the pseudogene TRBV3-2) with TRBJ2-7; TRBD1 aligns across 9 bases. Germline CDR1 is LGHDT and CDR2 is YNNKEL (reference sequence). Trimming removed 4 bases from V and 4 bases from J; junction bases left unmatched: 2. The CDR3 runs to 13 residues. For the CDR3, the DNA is TGTGCCAGCAGCCTGGGACAGGGATACGAGCAGTACTTC. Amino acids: CASSLGQGYEQYF.

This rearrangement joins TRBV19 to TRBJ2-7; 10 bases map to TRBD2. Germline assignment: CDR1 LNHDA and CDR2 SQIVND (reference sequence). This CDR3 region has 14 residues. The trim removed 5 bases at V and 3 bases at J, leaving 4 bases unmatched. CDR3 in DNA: TGTGCCAGTAGTTCACTAGCGGGATTCTACGAGCAGTACTTC. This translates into CASSSLAGFYEQYF.

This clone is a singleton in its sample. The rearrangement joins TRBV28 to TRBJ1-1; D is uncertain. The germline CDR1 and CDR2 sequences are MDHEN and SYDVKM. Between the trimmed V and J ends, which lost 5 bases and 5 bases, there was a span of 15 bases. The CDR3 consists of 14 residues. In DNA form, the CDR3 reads TGTGCCAGCAGTCCGCCGGAGATTCGAACTGAAGCTTTCTTT. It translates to CASSPPEIRTEAFF.

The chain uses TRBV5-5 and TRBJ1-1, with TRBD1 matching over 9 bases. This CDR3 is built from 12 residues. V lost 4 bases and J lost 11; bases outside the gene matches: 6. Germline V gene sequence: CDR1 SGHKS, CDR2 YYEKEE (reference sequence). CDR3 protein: CASSPGTGNAFF. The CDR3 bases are TGTGCCAGCAGCCCAGGGACAGGGAATGCTTTCTTT.

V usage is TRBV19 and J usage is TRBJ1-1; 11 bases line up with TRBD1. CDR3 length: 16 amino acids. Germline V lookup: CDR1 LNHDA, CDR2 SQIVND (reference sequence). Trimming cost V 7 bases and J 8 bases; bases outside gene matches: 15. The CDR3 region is CASMGIRGTGGSEAFF. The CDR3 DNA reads TGTGCCAGTATGGGTATCCGGGGGACAGGGGGTTCGGAAGCTTTCTTT.